The present entry profiles one TCR beta chain with its context. A single base is all that separates this from a far larger clone, so a read error is likely. Within the sample, other DNA sequences also encode this same CDR3. These data are taken from a study of shared clonotypes between healthy human individuals. Assay used: immunoSEQ multiplex PCR; TCRdb lists only in-frame clones, some missing. The sample holds nearly 1 million clones, around three quarters seen once. This CDR3 is 12 amino acids long. Trimming removed 4 bases from V and 4 bases from J, with 4 bases in between. In germline, CDR1 is MNHNS, CDR2 SASEGT.

The receptor was isolated from a young man in good health. Specimen: memory CD4+ T cells sorted from blood. The subset here: CD45RA-negative fraction. The chain uses TRBV6-1 and TRBJ2-2; no reliable D call. This CDR3 reads CASSGGTGELFF. The CDR3 DNA reads TGTGCCAGCAGTGGGGGCACCGGGGAGCTGTTTTTT.